The present entry profiles one T cell receptor (beta chain) with its context. CDR3 length: 14 amino acids. CDR1 SQVTM and CDR2 ANQGSEA come from the germline V gene. The V end was cut by 4 bases, the J end by 0 bases, with 9 bases between. The record originates from a study of blood T cell repertoires in COVID-19. Whole-study context: Italy, Spain and the United States were the sources of the convalescent and acute COVID-19 samples. Sources were T cells, B-cell-depleted T cells, or PBMCs; the material itself was cDNA or gDNA.

Seattle cases were enrolled at active infection and followed longitudinally. Per the study methods: Reference gene primer amplification in the assay estimated nucleated cell counts. TCRdb's table, derived via immunoSEQ multiplex PCR, lists solely in-frame clones and lacks some. V and J calls plus clone size are reproduced from that table; the DNA served to infer D and trimming. Counted here are 200,000 or so clones, 80% to 95% occurring once; the ten biggest clones make up 0.82%. Source material: peripheral blood. The chain employs TRBV29-1 and TRBJ1-4; D uncertain. The receptor's source is a man between 60 and 75 years old with COVID-19, enrolled during active disease. CDR3 DNA sequence: TGCAGCGTTGCGGAGCCTGCAACTAATGAAAAACTGTTTTTT. This codes for CSVAEPATNEKLFF. Using reference TRBV29-1 and TRBJ1-4 for the parts outside the CDR3, the full variable domain is SAVISQKPSRDICQRGTSLTIQCQVDSQVTMMFWYRQQPGQSLTLIATANQGSEATYESGFVIDKFPISRPNLTFSTLTVSNMSPEDSSIYLCSVAEPATNEKLFFGSGTQLSVL.